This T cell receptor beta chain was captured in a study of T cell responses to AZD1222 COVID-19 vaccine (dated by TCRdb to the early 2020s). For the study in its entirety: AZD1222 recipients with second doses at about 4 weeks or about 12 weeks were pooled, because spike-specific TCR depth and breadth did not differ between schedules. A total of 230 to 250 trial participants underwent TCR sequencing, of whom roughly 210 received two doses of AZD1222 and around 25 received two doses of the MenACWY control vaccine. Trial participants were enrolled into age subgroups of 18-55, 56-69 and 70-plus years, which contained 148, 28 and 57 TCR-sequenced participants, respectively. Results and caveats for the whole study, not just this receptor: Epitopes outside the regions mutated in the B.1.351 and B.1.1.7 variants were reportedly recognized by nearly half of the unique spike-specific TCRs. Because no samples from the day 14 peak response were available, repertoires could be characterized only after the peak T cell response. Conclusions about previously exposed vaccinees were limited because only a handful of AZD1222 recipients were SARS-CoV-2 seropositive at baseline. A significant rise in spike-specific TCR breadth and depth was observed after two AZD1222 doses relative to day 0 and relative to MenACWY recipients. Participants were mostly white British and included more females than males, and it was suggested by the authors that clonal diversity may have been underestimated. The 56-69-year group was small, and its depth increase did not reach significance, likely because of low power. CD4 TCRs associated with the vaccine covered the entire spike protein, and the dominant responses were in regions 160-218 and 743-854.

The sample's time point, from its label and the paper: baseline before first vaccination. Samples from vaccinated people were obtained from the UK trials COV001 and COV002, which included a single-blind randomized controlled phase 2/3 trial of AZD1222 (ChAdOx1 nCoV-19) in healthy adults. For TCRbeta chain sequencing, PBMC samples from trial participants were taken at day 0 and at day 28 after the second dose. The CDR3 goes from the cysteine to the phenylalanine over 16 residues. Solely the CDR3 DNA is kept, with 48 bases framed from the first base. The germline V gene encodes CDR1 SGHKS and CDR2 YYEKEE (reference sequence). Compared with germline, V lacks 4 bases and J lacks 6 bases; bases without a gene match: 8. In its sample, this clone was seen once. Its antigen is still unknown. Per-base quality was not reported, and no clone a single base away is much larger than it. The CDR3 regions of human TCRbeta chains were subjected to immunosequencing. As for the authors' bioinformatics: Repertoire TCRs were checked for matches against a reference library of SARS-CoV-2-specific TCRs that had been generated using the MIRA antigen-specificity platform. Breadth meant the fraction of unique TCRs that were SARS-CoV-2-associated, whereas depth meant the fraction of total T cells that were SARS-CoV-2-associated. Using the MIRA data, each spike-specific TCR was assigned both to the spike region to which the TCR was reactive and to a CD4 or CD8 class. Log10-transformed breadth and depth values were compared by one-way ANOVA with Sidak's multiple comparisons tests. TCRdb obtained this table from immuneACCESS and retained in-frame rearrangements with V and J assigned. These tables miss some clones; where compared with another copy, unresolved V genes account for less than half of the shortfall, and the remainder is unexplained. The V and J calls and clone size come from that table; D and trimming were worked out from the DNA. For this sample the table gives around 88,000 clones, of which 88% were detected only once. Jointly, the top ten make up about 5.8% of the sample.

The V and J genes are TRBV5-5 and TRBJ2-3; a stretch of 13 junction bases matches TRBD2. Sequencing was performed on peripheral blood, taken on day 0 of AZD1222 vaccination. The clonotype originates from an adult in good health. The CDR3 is CASSEGLAGPGDTQYF. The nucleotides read TGTGCCAGCAGCGAGGGACTAGCGGGGCCTGGGGATACGCAGTATTTT.